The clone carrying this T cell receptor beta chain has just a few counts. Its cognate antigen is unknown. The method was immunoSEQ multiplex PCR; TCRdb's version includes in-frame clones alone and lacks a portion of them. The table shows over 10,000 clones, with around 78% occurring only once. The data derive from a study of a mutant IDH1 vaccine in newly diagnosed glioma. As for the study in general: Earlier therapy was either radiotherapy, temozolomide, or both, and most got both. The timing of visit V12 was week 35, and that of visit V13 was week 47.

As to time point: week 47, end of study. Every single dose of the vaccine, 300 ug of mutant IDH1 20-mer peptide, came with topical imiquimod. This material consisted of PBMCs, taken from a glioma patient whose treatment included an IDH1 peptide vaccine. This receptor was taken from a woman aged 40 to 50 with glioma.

The CDR3: CAITPSTGGEAFF. As DNA, the CDR3 is TGTGCCATCACCCCTTCGACAGGAGGAGAAGCTTTCTTT. V is TRBV10-3 and J is TRBJ1-1; the D gene is possibly TRBD1 (6 bases). V was pared by 7 bases and J by 8 bases, with 17 bases between. From germline, CDR1 is ENHRY and CDR2 SYGVKD. This CDR3 has 13 amino acids.